Below, 10 T cell receptor beta chains from the same sample are listed, as sequenced in a study of OX40 agonist ivuxolimab in advanced cancers. The protocol was immunoSEQ multiplex PCR, while the TCRdb copy is restricted to in-frame clones and leaves out a portion. The sample has 80,000 or so clones; over 85% are singletons. Specimen: CD4+ or CD8+ T cells sorted from blood, collected in a trial of the OX40 agonist ivuxolimab. The receptors were sampled from an adult with an advanced solid tumor such as melanoma, head and neck, liver or kidney cancer.

The count of this clone is one. The rearrangement joins TRBV5-1 to TRBJ2-3; a possible D gene is TRBD2 (6 bases). The CDR3 consists of 16 residues. Germline CDR1 SGHRS, CDR2 YFSETQ. V lost 0 bases and J 2 bases, leaving 13 bases between the germline ends. The CDR3 nucleotides read TGCGCCAGCAGCTTGGCTGGCGGGACCTTCACAGATACGCAGTATTTT. Amino acids: CASSLAGGTFTDTQYF.

The chain links TRBV15 to TRBJ1-5; D gene ambiguous. The CDR3 extends over 16 amino acids. Germline lookup yields CDR1 LNHNV and CDR2 YYDKDF (reference sequence). Trimming shortened V by 0 bases and J by 6 bases, and 15 bases separated the two germline ends. The CDR3 loop is CATSRDLTNNPQPQHF. The DNA for the CDR3 is TGTGCCACCAGCAGAGATTTAACGAACAACCCTCAGCCCCAGCATTTT.

V usage is TRBV19 and J usage is TRBJ1-3, with unresolved D. With 2 bases removed from V and 2 bases from J, the gap between germline ends came to 10 bases. The CDR3 consists of 15 residues. Germline lookup yields CDR1 LNHDA and CDR2 SQIVND (reference sequence). DNA of the CDR3: TGTGCCAGTAGTATAACGATCAATGCTGGAAACACCATATATTTT. Translated, it gives CASSITINAGNTIYF.

This clone occurred a few times. V and J are TRBV27 and TRBJ1-6, with 8 bases identical to TRBD1. V shed 5 bases, J shed 14 bases, and the junction held 5 bases outside the gene matches. CDR1 and CDR2 from the germline V gene are MNHEY and SMNVEV (reference sequence). The CDR3 consists of 12 residues. CDR3 sequence reads: CASSDHRGSLHF. As DNA, the CDR3 is TGTGCCAGCAGTGACCACAGGGGGTCCCTCCACTTT.

The genes are TRBV10-3 and TRBJ2-7; no firm D call. The length of the CDR3 is 13 residues. In germline, CDR1 is ENHRY, CDR2 SYGVKD. V lost 0 bases to trimming and J lost 6 bases, with 9 bases between them. The CDR3 spells CAISESSPGEQYF. The CDR3 nucleotides read TGTGCCATCAGTGAGTCTTCCCCTGGCGAGCAGTACTTC.

This chain connects TRBV28 to TRBJ2-1, with 9 bases aligning to TRBD2. The germline V gene encodes CDR1 MDHEN and CDR2 SYDVKM. The CDR3 covers 22 residues. With 7 bases clipped from V and 6 bases from J, the junction kept 31 bases outside the gene matches. DNA for the CDR3: TGTGCCAGCACCTTAAGGGGGTTTCAGGGGCATTTAACCGGGACTAGCCCCAATGAGCAGTTCTTC. Translation: CASTLRGFQGHLTGTSPNEQFF.

This chain links TRBV18 with TRBJ2-7, with TRBD1 matching 7 bases. Germline-derived CDR1 and CDR2 are KGHSH and LQKENI. V was clipped by 6 bases and J by 4 bases; unmatched bases: 9. The CDR3 loop spans 14 amino acids. The CDR3 DNA is TGTGCCAGCTCTCCCCCGGGACAGCCTTACGAGCAGTACTTC. This gives the protein CASSPPGQPYEQYF.

A few counts support this clone. The V and J genes are TRBV28 and TRBJ2-3; D not resolved. CDR3 length: 15 residues. The V gene's germline CDR1 is MDHEN and CDR2 SYDVKM. V dropped 5 bases and J dropped 2 bases, with 14 bases sitting between them. Here the CDR3 reads CASSPPSGLTDTQYF. Here the CDR3 DNA reads TGTGCCAGCAGTCCCCCGTCCGGGCTCACAGATACGCAGTATTTT.

This chain connects TRBV18 to TRBJ1-1; possible D gene TRBD1, 6 bases. Looked up from germline, CDR1 is KGHSH and CDR2 is LQKENI. CDR3 length: 15 amino acids. The ends were cut back, 3 bases at V and 1 base at J, with 12 bases in the middle. CDR3 region: CASSPQGGANTEAFF. DNA of the CDR3: TGTGCCAGCTCACCTCAAGGGGGGGCGAACACTGAAGCTTTCTTT.

J is TRBJ1-6 and V is TRBV7-9; TRBD1 aligns across 7 bases. The ends lost 3 bases at V and 9 bases at J; junction bases unmatched: 5. CDR1 and CDR2 from the germline V gene are SEHNR and FQNEAQ (reference sequence). The CDR3 spans 14 residues. In DNA form, the CDR3 reads TGTGCCAGCAGCTTCACTACAGGGGTTTCACCCCTCCACTTT. Translating gives CASSFTTGVSPLHF.